The 18 T cell receptor beta chains presented below share a single source sample, sequenced in a study of cytomegalovirus exposure and HLA in healthy donors. Primers for the PCR totalled 60 Vbeta and 13 Jbeta. Libraries were prepared by immunoSEQ multiplex PCR; TCRdb keeps only in-frame clonotypes and omits some of them. Of 140,000 to 150,000 clones in the sample, roughly a tenth were seen once. The sequenced sample consisted of PBMCs. These receptors originate from a male donor in good health and CMV-seronegative.

This clone was detected a few times. The chain's CDR3 is CASSGAGLAGGYEQYF. The CDR3 DNA reads TGTGCCAGCAGCGGAGCAGGACTAGCGGGGGGCTACGAGCAGTACTTC. This sequence joins TRBV7-2 and TRBJ2-7; 14 nucleotides match TRBD2. Germline V gives CDR1 SGHTA, CDR2 FQGNSA. Unmatched junction bases numbered 6, after V lost 5 bases and J lost 3 bases. The CDR3 is 16 residues long.

In this sample, this clone turned up a few times. CDR3 protein: CASEGGIRGSNQPQHF. CDR3 nucleotides: TGTGCCAGCGAAGGGGGGATCAGGGGGAGCAATCAGCCCCAGCATTTT. The rearrangement uses TRBV2 and TRBJ1-5, with TRBD1 matching over 7 bases. This CDR3 contains 16 residues. Germline CDR1 SNHLY, CDR2 FYNNEI. The V gene end was trimmed by 8 bases and the J gene end by 1 base; junction bases not matched to a gene: 11.

In its sample, this clone was seen a few times. The chain is built from TRBV6-5 and TRBJ1-1; D not resolved. V lost 5 bases and J 7 bases, leaving 11 bases between the germline ends. The CDR3 runs 12 residues. In germline, CDR1 is MNHEY, CDR2 SVGAGI. This CDR3 reads CASSTRVDEAFF. Written as DNA, the CDR3 is TGTGCCAGCAGTACTCGGGTGGATGAAGCTTTCTTT.

This chain joins TRBV4-3 and TRBJ1-6, with 7 positions matching TRBD1. CDR3 length: 16 residues. The V gene's germline CDR1 is LGHNA and CDR2 YSLEER. With 0 bases clipped from V and 8 bases from J, the junction kept 7 bases outside the gene matches. The CDR3 DNA sequence: TGCGCCAGCAGCCAAGATTCTCAGGGGGTACATTCACCCCTCCACTTT. It translates to CASSQDSQGVHSPLHF.

The chain uses TRBV30 and TRBJ1-5; possible D gene TRBD1, 5 bases. The CDR3 is made up of 14 amino acids. Per the germline V gene, CDR1 is GTSNPN and CDR2 is SVGIG (reference sequence). V lost 1 base, J lost 2 bases, and 9 bases lay in between. The CDR3 reads CAWSGGVGNQPQHF. The CDR3 DNA follows: TGTGCCTGGAGTGGGGGGGTTGGCAATCAGCCCCAGCATTTT.

This clone was detected a few times. The V gene is TRBV4-2, the J gene TRBJ2-2, with D possibly TRBD1 on 5 matching bases. V was pared by 0 bases and J by 2 bases, with 10 bases between. The CDR3 has 16 amino acids. Germline loops: CDR1 LGHNA, CDR2 YNFKEQ. DNA of the CDR3: TGTGCCAGCAGCCAAGAAGTGACAGACAACACCGGGGAGCTGTTTTTT. Residues: CASSQEVTDNTGELFF.

There are a few counts of this clone. The chain combines TRBV18 with TRBJ1-2; 12 bases match TRBD1. The ends lost 3 bases at V and 8 bases at J; junction bases unmatched: 16. Germline V lookup: CDR1 KGHSH, CDR2 LQKENI. This CDR3 comprises 18 residues. CDR3 coding DNA: TGTGCCAGCTCACCGGGGGGACAGGGGGCGTCCCACCGCCGGGGCTACACCTTC. Translating gives CASSPGGQGASHRRGYTF.

This clone was picked up a small number of times. The V gene is TRBV18, the J gene TRBJ1-1; D unclear. V was cut by 3 bases and J by 10 bases, with 18 bases left in between. The CDR3 runs to 14 residues. From germline, CDR1 is KGHSH and CDR2 LQKENI. The CDR3 sequence is CASSPGSQIAVAFF. The CDR3 DNA is TGTGCCAGCTCACCCGGATCTCAGATTGCGGTAGCTTTCTTT.

A few counts support this clone. The chain carries TRBV5-6 and TRBJ1-5, with TRBD1 matching over 10 bases. Germline assignment: CDR1 SGHDT and CDR2 YYEEEE. The CDR3 runs 15 residues. V gave up 4 bases and J gave up 6 bases; unmatched junction bases: 7. CDR3 nucleotides: TGTGCCAGCAGCCCCGGGACAGGGGCGGGTCAGCCCCAGCATTTT. Translation: CASSPGTGAGQPQHF.

This clone appeared a few times. The chain joins TRBV11-2 to TRBJ1-1; tentative D call: TRBD1 (5 bases). The V and J ends lost 8 bases and 1 base respectively, with 23 bases between them. In germline, CDR1 is SGHAT, CDR2 FQNNGV. CDR3 length: 17 amino acids. This CDR3 reads CASQPWSGRVQNTEAFF. For the CDR3, the DNA is TGTGCCAGCCAGCCTTGGAGTGGCAGGGTACAGAACACTGAAGCTTTCTTT. Together with reference TRBV11-2 and TRBJ1-1, the CDR3 gives the full variable domain: EAGVAQSPRYKIIEKRQSVAFWCNPISGHATLYWYQQILGQGPKLLIQFQNNGVVDDSQLPKDRFSAERLKGVDSTLKIQPAKLEDSAVYLCASQPWSGRVQNTEAFFGQGTRLTVV.

The chain is built from TRBV9 and TRBJ1-5; a weak D match, TRBD1 (5 bases). Germline V gene sequence: CDR1 SGDLS, CDR2 YYNGEE. The CDR3 has 16 residues. V lost 3 bases and J 3 bases, leaving 16 bases between the germline ends. The CDR3 region is CASSAFGGELNQPQHF. The CDR3 region has the DNA TGTGCCAGCAGCGCCTTTGGGGGGGAACTCAATCAGCCCCAGCATTTT.

This clone occurred a few times. The chain combines TRBV7-2 with TRBJ2-5; perhaps TRBD2 as D (6 bases). This CDR3 spans 14 amino acids. Trimming cost V 3 bases and J 4 bases, with 12 bases left between them. Germline values: CDR1 SGHTA, CDR2 FQGNSA. Written as DNA, the CDR3 is TGTGCCAGCAGCTTCTGGGGGGATCGAGAGACCCAGTACTTC. Translation gives CASSFWGDRETQYF. The full variable domain, with the rest looked up from reference TRBV7-2 and TRBJ2-5, is GAGVSQSPSNKVTEKGKDVELRCDPISGHTALYWYRQSLGQGLEFLIYFQGNSAPDKSGLPSDRFSAERTGGSVSTLTIQRTQQEDSAVYLCASSFWGDRETQYFGPGTRLLVL.

The rearrangement links TRBV5-6 to TRBJ1-3; TRBD1 is a possible D gene (5 bases). CDR1 is SGHDT and CDR2 is YYEEEE in the germline V gene. V lost 6 bases and J lost 2, with 15 bases in between. The length of the CDR3 is 15 residues. The CDR3 region has the DNA TGTGCCAGCACCTTCTCAGGGCCCACTGGAAACACCATATATTTT. Encoded protein: CASTFSGPTGNTIYF.

This clone was detected only a few times. The chain links TRBV18 to TRBJ1-4; D gene uncertain. Germline CDR1 KGHSH, CDR2 LQKENI. Trimming cost V 2 bases and J 7 bases, with 11 bases left between them. CDR3 length: 14 residues. The chain's CDR3 is CASSPALLSEKLFF. DNA of the CDR3: TGTGCCAGCTCACCAGCCCTCCTGAGTGAAAAACTGTTTTTT.

The J gene is TRBJ1-2, the V gene TRBV6-5; D gene ambiguous. Germline-derived CDR1 and CDR2 are MNHEY and SVGAGI. The germline V and J ends were trimmed by 6 bases and 2 bases, with 13 bases remaining between them. This CDR3 contains 14 residues. The CDR3 loop reads CASRPPRANYGYTF. As DNA, the CDR3 is TGTGCCAGCAGACCCCCAAGAGCCAACTATGGCTACACCTTC.

The sample holds a few counts of this clone. V gene TRBV7-9 combines with J gene TRBJ1-2, with TRBD1 matching over 10 bases. The CDR3 consists of 14 residues. The V and J ends lost 1 base and 8 bases, in that order; junction bases with no gene match: 4. CDR1 SEHNR and CDR2 FQNEAQ come from the germline V gene (reference sequence). The CDR3 nucleotides are TGTGCCAGCAGCTTAGGACAGGGGGCTGGGGGCTACACCTTC. This gives the protein CASSLGQGAGGYTF.

This clone occurred once. This chain joins TRBV4-3 and TRBJ1-1; 9 bases are shared with TRBD1. Germline trimming cut 1 base from V and 5 bases from J; bases unmatched to any gene: 8. Germline V CDR1 and CDR2: LGHNA, YSLEER. This CDR3 is built from 16 residues. The CDR3 sequence: CASSQGRDRARTEAFF. CDR3 DNA: TGCGCCAGCAGCCAAGGGAGGGACAGGGCAAGGACTGAAGCTTTCTTT.

The J gene is TRBJ2-5, the V gene TRBV5-4; a possible D gene is TRBD1 (5 bases). Trimming pared 0 bases from V and 0 bases from J, leaving 9 bases between. CDR1 is SGHNT, CDR2 YYREEE, per germline (reference sequence). The CDR3 totals 15 residues. The CDR3 region is CASSLAWTHQETQYF. CDR3 DNA: TGTGCCAGCAGCTTGGCTTGGACACACCAAGAGACCCAGTACTTC.